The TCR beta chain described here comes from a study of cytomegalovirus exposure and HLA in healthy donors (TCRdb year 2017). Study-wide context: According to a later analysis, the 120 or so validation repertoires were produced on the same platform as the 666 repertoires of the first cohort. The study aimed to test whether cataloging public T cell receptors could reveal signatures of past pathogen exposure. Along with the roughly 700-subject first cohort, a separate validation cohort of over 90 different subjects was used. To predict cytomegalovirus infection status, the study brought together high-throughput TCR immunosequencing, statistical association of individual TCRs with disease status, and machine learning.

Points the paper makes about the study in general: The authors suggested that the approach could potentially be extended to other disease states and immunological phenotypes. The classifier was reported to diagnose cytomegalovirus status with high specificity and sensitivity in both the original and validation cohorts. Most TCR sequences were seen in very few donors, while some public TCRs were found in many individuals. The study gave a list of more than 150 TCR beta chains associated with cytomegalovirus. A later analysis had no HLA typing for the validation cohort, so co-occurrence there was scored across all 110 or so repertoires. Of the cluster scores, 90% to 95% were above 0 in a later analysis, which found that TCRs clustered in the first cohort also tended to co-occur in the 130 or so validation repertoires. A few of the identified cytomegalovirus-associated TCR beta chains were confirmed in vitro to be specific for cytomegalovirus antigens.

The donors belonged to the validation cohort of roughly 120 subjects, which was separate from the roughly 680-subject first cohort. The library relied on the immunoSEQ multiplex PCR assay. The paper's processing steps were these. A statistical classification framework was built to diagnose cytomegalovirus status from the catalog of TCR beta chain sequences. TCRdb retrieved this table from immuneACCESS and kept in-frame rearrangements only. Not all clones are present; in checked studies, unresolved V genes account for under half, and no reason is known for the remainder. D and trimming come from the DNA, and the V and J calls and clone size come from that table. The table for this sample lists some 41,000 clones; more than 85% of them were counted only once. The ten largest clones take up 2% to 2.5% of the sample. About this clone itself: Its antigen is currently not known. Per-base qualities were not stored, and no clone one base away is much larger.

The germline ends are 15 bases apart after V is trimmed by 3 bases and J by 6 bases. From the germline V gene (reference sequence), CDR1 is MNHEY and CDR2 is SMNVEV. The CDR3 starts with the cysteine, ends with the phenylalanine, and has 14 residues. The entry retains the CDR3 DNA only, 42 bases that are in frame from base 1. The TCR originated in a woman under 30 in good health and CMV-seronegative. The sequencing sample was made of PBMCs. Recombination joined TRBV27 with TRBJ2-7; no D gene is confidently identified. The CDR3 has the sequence CASSLSAFGSEQYF. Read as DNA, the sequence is TGTGCCAGCAGTTTGAGCGCTTTCGGAAGCGAGCAGTACTTC.